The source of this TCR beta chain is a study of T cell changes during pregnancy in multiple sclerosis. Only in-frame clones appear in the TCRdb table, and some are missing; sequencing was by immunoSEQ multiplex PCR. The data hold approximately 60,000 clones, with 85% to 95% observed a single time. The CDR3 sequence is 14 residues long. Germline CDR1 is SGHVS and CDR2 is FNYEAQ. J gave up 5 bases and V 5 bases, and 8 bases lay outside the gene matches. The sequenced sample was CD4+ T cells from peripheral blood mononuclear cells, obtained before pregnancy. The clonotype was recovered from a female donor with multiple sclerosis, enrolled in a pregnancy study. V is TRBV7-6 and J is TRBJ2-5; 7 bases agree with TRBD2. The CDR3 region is CASSNTNGGETQYF. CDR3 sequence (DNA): TGTGCCAGCAGCAATACAAACGGGGGGGAGACCCAGTACTTC.